These T cell receptor beta chains were read from a single sample in a study of radiotherapy plus CTLA-4 blockade in lung cancer. Libraries were prepared by immunoSEQ multiplex PCR; TCRdb keeps only in-frame clonotypes and omits some of them. The table lists 80,000 or so clones, 78% of them singletons. The sequenced sample was peripheral blood, obtained from a patient treated with radiotherapy plus ipilimumab. The receptor set was obtained from a human donor with non-small cell lung cancer who had a partial response to radiotherapy plus ipilimumab. Some clones in this sample may be carry-over from other donors' samples. Both conserved end residues are part of each CDR3. The D gene is left open where the match is weak. Clone size is not always given. Where it is, it says once, few, many or a class for expanded clones.

>TRBV5-1|-|15|TRBJ1-1|-
TGCGCCAGCAGCCTCGGGGGAGGGGTGGCCACTGAAGCTTTCTTT
CASSLGGGVATEAFF
>TRBV7-2|-|17|TRBJ2-6|-
TGTGCCAGCAGCTTAGGGGGCGGTGGGTTTGGGGCCAACGTCCTGACTTTC
CASSLGGGGFGANVLTF
>TRBV10-2|-|15|TRBJ2-7|-
TGCGCCAGCAAGGAGGGCGCAGCGACCCCCTACGAGCAGTACTTC
CASKEGAATPYEQYF
>TRBV20-1|-|11|TRBJ1-1|-
TGCAGTGCTCCAGGGGTTACTGAAGCTTTCTTT
CSAPGVTEAFF
>TRBV28|-|13|TRBJ1-4|few
TGTGCCAGCAGTACAGGGAGGGAAGAAAAACTGTTTTTT
CASSTGREEKLFF
>TRBV19|TRBD1|13|TRBJ2-5|-
TGTGCCAGTAGCGGGACAGCTCAAGAGACCCAGTACTTC
CASSGTAQETQYF
>TRBV28|-|16|TRBJ1-3|-
TGTGCCAGCAGTTTAGAGGGTCGATACTCTGGAAACACCATATATTTT
CASSLEGRYSGNTIYF
>TRBV6-5|-|14|TRBJ2-3|-
TGTGCCAGCAACCCGCTAGCTGCCACAGATACGCAGTATTTT
CASNPLAATDTQYF
>TRBV6-6|-|15|TRBJ2-2|-
TGTGCCAGCAGTTACGAGGCATCCGGCACCGGGGAGCTGTTTTTT
CASSYEASGTGELFF
>TRBV9|TRBD2|15|TRBJ2-7|-
TGTGCCAGCAGCGGGGGTGCGGGGGGAGTCTACGAGCAGTACTTC
CASSGGAGGVYEQYF
>TRBV2|TRBD1|14|TRBJ1-2|few
TGTGCCAGCAGTGGTAGACAGGGGATGGATGGCTACACCTTC
CASSGRQGMDGYTF
>TRBV13|-|13|TRBJ2-5|-
TGTGCCAGCAGCGCGGGGGCTCGGGGGACCCAGTACTTC
CASSAGARGTQYF
>TRBV7-2|TRBD2|16|TRBJ2-3|-
TGTGCCAGCACAGGGACTAGCGGGGGGGACACAGATACGCAGTATTTT
CASTGTSGGDTDTQYF
>TRBV9|TRBD1|16|TRBJ1-4|-
TGTGCCAGCAGCGAGCCGGGGACAGGGGAGGATGAAAAACTGTTTTTT
CASSEPGTGEDEKLFF
>TRBV5-4|TRBD2|15|TRBJ2-3|-
TGTGCCAGCAGCTTCCAGCGGGGCAACACAGATACGCAGTATTTT
CASSFQRGNTDTQYF
>TRBV4-2|-|16|TRBJ1-6|-
TGTGCCAGCAGCCAAGAAGCCGACAGGCTTCTTGGGGCCCTCCACTTT
CASSQEADRLLGALHF
>TRBV6-1|TRBD1|21|TRBJ1-5|-
TGTGCCAGCAGTGAAGCGCTCCTGGTTTTCTACAGGGGGCGCGACAATCAGCCCCAGCATTTT
CASSEALLVFYRGRDNQPQHF
>TRBV28|TRBD2|15|TRBJ2-3|-
TGTGCCAGCAGTGTACTAGCGGGAGGCACAGATACGCAGTATTTT
CASSVLAGGTDTQYF
>TRBV11-3|TRBD1|13|TRBJ1-2|-
TGTGCCAGCAGCTTACTACAGGGGGACGGCTACACCTTC
CASSLLQGDGYTF
>TRBV6-5|-|13|TRBJ1-1|-
TGTGCCAGCACTGGGACAACACAGACTGAAGCTTTCTTT
CASTGTTQTEAFF
>TRBV10-1|-|14|TRBJ2-3|-
TGCGCCAGCAGTGAGTCCAGGGGCACAGATACGCAGTATTTT
CASSESRGTDTQYF
>TRBV7-9|-|11|TRBJ2-7|-
TGTGCCAGCAGCTTATTGGACACGTTTTACTTC
CASSLLDTFYF
>TRBV7-2|-|14|TRBJ2-3|-
TGTGCCAGCAGCTTAGTCCGGCGGGCCGATACGCAGTATTTT
CASSLVRRADTQYF
>TRBV19|-|14|TRBJ2-7|few
TGTGCCAGTTCCCGTTCCAGGGGCGAGGACGAGCAGTACTTC
CASSRSRGEDEQYF
>TRBV5-6|-|14|TRBJ2-1|-
TGTGCCAGCAGCTTGATCGAACCAAAACTTACGCAGTTCTTC
CASSLIEPKLTQFF
>TRBV9|TRBD1|15|TRBJ1-1|few
TGTGCCAGCAGCGACCGGGACAGTTTGAACACTGAAGCTTTCTTT
CASSDRDSLNTEAFF
>TRBV7-3|TRBD1|15|TRBJ2-3|-
TGTGCCAGCAGTGCGCAGGGGGCTGGAACAGATACGCAGTATTTT
CASSAQGAGTDTQYF
>TRBV7-8|-|18|TRBJ2-1|-
TGTGCCAGCAGCTTACGTGGTAGCAGGGTGGCCTTCCACAATGAGCAGTTCTTC
CASSLRGSRVAFHNEQFF
>TRBV28|TRBD1|15|TRBJ2-4|few
TGTGCCAGCAGCCCTTTGGGACAGGGGAAAAACATTCAGTACTTC
CASSPLGQGKNIQYF
>TRBV7-3|-|13|TRBJ2-1|-
TGTGCCAGCAGCCAGGGGACGTACAATGAGCAGTTCTTC
CASSQGTYNEQFF
>TRBV29-1|TRBD2|15|TRBJ2-3|once
TGCAGCGTTTTCCTAGCGGGAGGGCCGGTAGATACGCAGTATTTT
CSVFLAGGPVDTQYF
>TRBV6-1|TRBD1|15|TRBJ1-1|few
TGTGCCAGCAGTGATGACCGGGACAGGGTCACTGAAGCTTTCTTT
CASSDDRDRVTEAFF
>TRBV11-2|TRBD2|17|TRBJ2-4|few
TGTGCCAGCAGCCCGCCGGGCCTAGCGGGGGGAACCCCTCGTCAGTACTTC
CASSPPGLAGGTPRQYF
>TRBV2|-|15|TRBJ2-6|-
TGTGCCAGCAGTGTACCGGGCTCTGGGGCCAACGTCCTGACTTTC
CASSVPGSGANVLTF
>TRBV5-1|TRBD2|16|TRBJ2-3|-
TGCGCCAGCAGCTTGGCTGGGCTAGCGGGATCAGATACGCAGTATTTT
CASSLAGLAGSDTQYF
>TRBV5-1|-|16|TRBJ2-7|-
TGCGCCAGCAGCTTGGGGACTGCGGGTCAAACCTACGAGCAGTACTTC
CASSLGTAGQTYEQYF
>TRBV7-2|-|15|TRBJ1-2|-
TGTGCCATCTCCGGGCAAGTAGTAGAAGGGAGTGGCTACACCTTC
CAISGQVVEGSGYTF
>TRBV4-2|TRBD1|17|TRBJ2-7|-
TGTGCCAGCAGCCAAACCCAGACAGGGGGAGAAGGCTACGAGCAGTACTTC
CASSQTQTGGEGYEQYF
>TRBV7-9|-|15|TRBJ1-4|few
TGTGCCAGCAGCACACGCGGGGGGGAACATGAAAAACTGTTTTTT
CASSTRGGEHEKLFF
>TRBV7-7|TRBD2|14|TRBJ2-3|-
TGTGCCAGCAGCCCCAGCGGGAGAGGAGATACGCAGTATTTT
CASSPSGRGDTQYF
>TRBV9|TRBD2|14|TRBJ2-5|-
TGTGCCAGCAGCATGGGGGGGGGCCAAGAGACCCAGTACTTC
CASSMGGGQETQYF
>TRBV2|TRBD1|15|TRBJ2-1|-
TGTGCCAGCGACCCGGGACAGGGTTGGTCCAATGAGCAGTTCTTC
CASDPGQGWSNEQFF
>TRBV18|-|12|TRBJ2-7|-
TGTGCCAGCTCACCACGAGTAGACGAGCAGTACTTC
CASSPRVDEQYF
>TRBV15|-|13|TRBJ1-2|few
TGTGCCACCAGCAGAGGGACAGACTATGGCTACACCTTC
CATSRGTDYGYTF
>TRBV29-1|TRBD1|16|TRBJ1-4|-
TGCAGCGGGGGGACAGGGGGCCGGTTGGGGAATGAAAAACTGTTTTTT
CSGGTGGRLGNEKLFF